This T cell receptor beta chain is drawn from a study of blood T cell repertoires in COVID-19. Across the study: COVID-19 samples, acute and convalescent, were from the United States, Italy and Spain. Nucleic acid was either cDNA or gDNA, and it came from T cells, B-cell-depleted T cells, or PBMCs.

In the authors' methods: Scientists estimated how many nucleated cells there were by amplifying reference gene primers. Some clones are missing from TCRdb's copy, which holds only in-frame ones; the method was immunoSEQ multiplex PCR. V and J calls and clone size are given by that table; D and trimming were obtained from the DNA. The sample contains about 95,000 clones, approximately 80% of which appear only once. In germline, CDR1 is KGHDR, CDR2 SFDVKD. The CDR3 totals 15 residues. The ends lost 3 bases at V and 4 bases at J; junction bases unmatched: 5. The source of this sequence is a human donor in a cohort sampled during active COVID-19. Specimen: peripheral blood. The V gene is TRBV24-1, the J gene TRBJ2-3, with 8 bases identical to TRBD2. The CDR3 loop reads CATSDRGTSSDTQYF. The CDR3 DNA is TGTGCCACCAGTGATCGGGGGACTAGTTCAGATACGCAGTATTTT.